These 25 T cell receptor beta chains were sequenced from one sample in a study of cytomegalovirus exposure and HLA in healthy donors. Use of 60 Vbeta and 13 Jbeta primers characterized the PCR. Here immunoSEQ multiplex PCR was the method, and the copy in TCRdb shows in-frame clones only, minus some. The sample yields 140,000 to 150,000 clones, around 66% seen once. Sequenced material: PBMCs. All receptors derive from a woman aged 55-69 years in good health and CMV-seronegative.

The chain recombines TRBV6-1 with TRBJ2-3, with 10 bases fitting TRBD2. From germline, CDR1 is MNHNS and CDR2 SASEGT. The ends lost 3 bases at V and 3 bases at J; junction bases unmatched: 6. There are 16 residues in the CDR3. CDR3 bases: TGTGCCAGCAGTGAGTCTAGCGGGAGTTTTACAGATACGCAGTATTTT. Translation: CASSESSGSFTDTQYF.

The rearrangement uses TRBV7-2 and TRBJ2-2; 15 nucleotides match TRBD2. CDR3 length: 18 residues. Germline assignment: CDR1 SGHTA and CDR2 FQGNSA. V shed 5 bases, J shed 7 bases, and the junction held 11 bases outside the gene matches. The CDR3 region is CASSGGGLAGGKVGELFF. DNA of the CDR3: TGTGCCAGCAGCGGCGGCGGACTAGCGGGGGGGAAGGTCGGGGAGCTGTTTTTT. Filled out from reference TRBV7-2 and TRBJ2-2, the complete variable domain reads GAGVSQSPSNKVTEKGKDVELRCDPISGHTALYWYRQSLGQGLEFLIYFQGNSAPDKSGLPSDRFSAERTGGSVSTLTIQRTQQEDSAVYLCASSGGGLAGGKVGELFFGEGSRLTVL.

To note about this clone: Different DNA sequences within this sample yield the same CDR3. The rearrangement links TRBV7-6 to TRBJ1-4; 10 bases fit TRBD1. After removal of 5 bases from V and 6 bases from J, the junction contained 6 bases not matched to a gene. From germline, CDR1 is SGHVS and CDR2 FNYEAQ. The length of the CDR3 is 15 residues. This CDR3 reads CASSLGQGVDEKLFF. DNA for the CDR3: TGTGCCAGCAGCCTAGGACAGGGGGTAGATGAAAAACTGTTTTTT.

The chain links TRBV11-2 to TRBJ2-3, with 11 bases matching TRBD2. Looked up from germline, CDR1 is SGHAT and CDR2 is FQNNGV. V trimming: 1 base; J trimming: 5 bases; junction bases outside the gene matches: 5. CDR3 length equals 16 residues. CDR3 in DNA: TGTGCCAGCAGCTTAGGTCCCGGGACTAGCGGAGATACGCAGTATTTT. Protein: CASSLGPGTSGDTQYF.

This clone came up a few times. The chain uses TRBV5-4 and TRBJ2-3; 8 bases are a match to TRBD1. Germline V CDR1 and CDR2: SGHNT, YYREEE (reference sequence). V lost 4 bases to trimming and J lost 5 bases; unmatched junction nucleotides: 12. The CDR3 has 16 residues. The CDR3 here is CASSPSLDRVGDTQYF. CDR3 nucleotide sequence: TGTGCCAGCAGCCCCTCTTTGGACAGGGTGGGAGATACGCAGTATTTT.

The sample holds a few counts of this clone. V and J are TRBV2 and TRBJ2-5; the D gene is possibly TRBD1 (6 bases). The germline V gene has CDR1 SNHLY and CDR2 FYNNEI. The length of the CDR3 is 14 residues. Trimming stripped 1 base from V and 7 bases from J, with 13 bases between. The CDR3 is CASSEDWGPGTQYF. The CDR3 nucleotides read TGTGCCAGCAGTGAAGACTGGGGGCCGGGGACCCAGTACTTC.

V gene TRBV6-7 combines with J gene TRBJ2-7; 8 positions match TRBD2. TRBV6-7 is given ORF status, its function remaining uncertain. With V trimmed by 4 bases and J by 0 bases, 11 bases remained unmatched. This CDR3 comprises 17 residues. The CDR3: CASSCSTGGPVSYEQYF. CDR3 coding DNA: TGTGCCAGCAGTTGCTCGACGGGAGGGCCAGTCTCCTACGAGCAGTACTTC.

This clone was observed a few times. The V gene is TRBV6-1, the J gene TRBJ1-4; the match to TRBD1 covers 7 bases. This CDR3 region has 14 residues. Germline lookup yields CDR1 MNHNS and CDR2 SASEGT. Trimming took 5 bases from V and 7 from J; bases not matched to a gene: 7. The CDR3 protein is CASSILGGGEKLFF. The CDR3 region has the DNA TGTGCCAGCAGTATACTAGGGGGCGGTGAAAAACTGTTTTTT.

This rearrangement joins TRBV10-3 to TRBJ1-2; a weak D match, TRBD1 (5 bases). The CDR3 contains 13 residues. With 10 bases removed from V and 6 bases from J, the gap between germline ends came to 18 bases. CDR1 is ENHRY and CDR2 is SYGVKD in the germline V gene. The CDR3 region is CATCPDRAHGYTF. The CDR3, as DNA: TGTGCCACATGCCCTGACAGAGCCCATGGCTACACCTTC.

V and J are TRBV5-4 and TRBJ2-3, with 8 bases lining up with TRBD1. CDR1 is SGHNT, CDR2 YYREEE, per germline (reference sequence). The J segment lost 3 bases and the V segment lost 1 base, leaving 1 base of the junction unmatched. The CDR3 contains 14 residues. CDR3 coding DNA: TGTGCCAGCAGCTTGCGGACAGGGACAGATACGCAGTATTTT. It translates to CASSLRTGTDTQYF.

This rearrangement joins TRBV5-8 to TRBJ1-2; 8 nucleotides line up with TRBD1. J gave up 2 bases and V 4 bases, and 7 bases lay outside the gene matches. Germline CDR1 and CDR2: SGHTS and YDEGEE. The CDR3 contains 15 residues. The CDR3 DNA is TGTGCCAGCAGCACGTGGACAGGGAACAACTATGGCTACACCTTC. Protein: CASSTWTGNNYGYTF.

This chain uses TRBV29-1 with TRBJ1-1, with a tentative D call TRBD1 (6 bases). Germline V gene lookup returns CDR1 SQVTM and CDR2 ANQGSEA. The CDR3 is made up of 13 amino acids. V was shortened by 6 bases and J by 0 bases, with 11 bases between the two germline ends. The CDR3, as DNA: TGCAGCGTGGACAGCTCCATGAACACTGAAGCTTTCTTT. It specifies CSVDSSMNTEAFF.

This CDR3 reads CASTRRGADTEAFF. The DNA of the CDR3 is TGTGCCAGCACCCGACGGGGGGCGGACACTGAAGCTTTCTTT. The chain carries TRBV7-8 and TRBJ1-1; the D gene is possibly TRBD1 (6 bases). V was cut by 7 bases and J by 3 bases, with 15 bases left in between. The CDR3 consists of 14 residues. Germline V gives CDR1 SGHVS, CDR2 FQNEAQ.

The chain links TRBV7-8 to TRBJ2-1; 13 bases line up with TRBD2. The CDR3 runs 16 residues. V shed 3 bases, J shed 6 bases, and the junction held 5 bases outside the gene matches. Germline V CDR1 and CDR2: SGHVS, FQNEAQ. The CDR3 loop reads CASSLGTSGKGNEQFF. As DNA, the CDR3 is TGTGCCAGCAGCTTGGGGACTAGCGGGAAGGGCAATGAGCAGTTCTTC.

This clone was seen only a few times. The CDR3 spells CASSLAGGKGETQYF. CDR3 coding DNA: TGCGCCAGCAGCTTGGCGGGGGGGAAGGGAGAGACCCAGTACTTC. V and J are TRBV5-1 and TRBJ2-5, with TRBD2 matching 8 bases. V dropped 0 bases and J dropped 4; count of bases not matched to a gene: 5. The CDR3 spans 15 residues. Germline CDR1 is SGHRS and CDR2 is YFSETQ.

In its sample, this clone was seen once. The junction differs from germline at one of its ends, possibly a read error. The gene calls are TRBV7-9 and TRBJ1-1; 8 positions agree with TRBD1. The CDR3 contains 16 residues. Germline loops: CDR1 SEHNR, CDR2 FQNEAQ (reference sequence). CDR3 region: CSSSLDLTGAGTEAFF. As DNA, the CDR3 is TGTTCCAGCAGCTTAGACCTGACAGGGGCTGGGACTGAAGCTTTCTTT.

The chain links TRBV6-1 to TRBJ1-2; 7 bases align to TRBD1. The CDR3 runs to 13 residues. CDR1 and CDR2 from the germline V gene are MNHNS and SASEGT. V lost 6 bases to trimming and J lost 4 bases; unmatched junction nucleotides: 5. The CDR3 spells CASRETGPYGYTF. CDR3 nucleotide sequence: TGTGCCAGCAGGGAGACAGGGCCCTATGGCTACACCTTC.

A few counts support this clone. This chain links TRBV7-9 with TRBJ2-2; 13 nucleotides agree with TRBD2. This CDR3 comprises 16 residues. V lost 2 bases to trimming and J lost 5 bases; unmatched junction nucleotides: 2. Germline loops: CDR1 SEHNR, CDR2 FQNEAQ (reference sequence). The CDR3 reads CASSLWTSGGTGELFF. The CDR3 bases are TGTGCCAGCAGCTTATGGACTAGCGGGGGTACCGGGGAGCTGTTTTTT.

The V and J genes are TRBV11-2 and TRBJ2-1; the match to TRBD2 covers 7 bases. CDR1 and CDR2 (germline): SGHAT, FQNNGV. This CDR3 region has 15 residues. Unmatched junction bases numbered 12, after V lost 5 bases and J lost 8 bases. The CDR3 loop reads CASSIGLGPIHEQFF. The CDR3 nucleotides read TGTGCCAGCAGCATTGGACTAGGCCCCATCCATGAGCAGTTCTTC.

The chain carries TRBV19 and TRBJ1-2; 7 positions match TRBD1. Germline lookup yields CDR1 LNHDA and CDR2 SQIVND (reference sequence). The CDR3 spans 17 residues. Trimming removed 5 bases from V and 1 base from J; junction bases left unmatched: 13. CDR3 region: CASSPRDSPRGNYGYTF. The CDR3, as DNA: TGTGCCAGTAGTCCCCGGGACAGCCCCCGGGGTAACTATGGCTACACCTTC.

The chain uses TRBV7-3 and TRBJ2-2; possible D gene TRBD2, 5 bases. Germline V gene sequence: CDR1 SGHTA, CDR2 FQGTGA. V was pared by 2 bases and J by 7 bases, with 14 bases between. This CDR3 region has 15 residues. CDR3 nucleotide sequence: TGTGCCAGCAGCTTAGTTGGAGGCCAAGACGGGGAGCTGTTTTTT. As protein: CASSLVGGQDGELFF.

The table lists this clone with a few counts. The V gene is TRBV7-2, the J gene TRBJ2-1, with D tentatively TRBD1 (5 bases). Trimming shortened V by 2 bases and J by 12 bases, and 8 bases separated the two germline ends. Germline CDR1 and CDR2: SGHTA and FQGNSA. The CDR3 has 11 residues. In DNA, the CDR3 is TGTGCCAGCAGCTTACCTACAGGGCAGTTCTTC. Amino acids: CASSLPTGQFF.

This rearrangement joins TRBV5-1 to TRBJ2-5; D is undetermined. The J call may not be correct, given that the DNA end is closer to TRBJ2-7. Germline V gives CDR1 SGHRS, CDR2 YFSETQ. The CDR3 length is 13 residues. The CDR3 coding sequence is TGCGCCAGCAGCTTGGACTACACGAACGAGCAGTACTTC. Its protein product is CASSLDYTNEQYF.

This clone was seen more than once but under ten times. V usage is TRBV7-2 and J usage is TRBJ2-2; the match to TRBD2 covers 12 bases. V dropped 1 base and J dropped 5; count of bases not matched to a gene: 5. This CDR3 has 17 amino acids. Germline assignment: CDR1 SGHTA and CDR2 FQGNSA. The CDR3 spells CASSLDLAGGQTGELFF. Written as DNA, the CDR3 is TGTGCCAGCAGCTTAGACCTAGCGGGGGGGCAAACCGGGGAGCTGTTTTTT.

The rearrangement links TRBV7-2 to TRBJ2-3, with 10 bases identical to TRBD1. The CDR3 consists of 17 residues. Losses at the gene ends were 5 bases for V and 2 bases for J; bases not matched to a gene: 10. Germline V gene sequence: CDR1 SGHTA, CDR2 FQGNSA. CDR3 residues: CASSPRGGTGVTDTQYF. CDR3 DNA: TGTGCCAGCAGCCCCAGGGGGGGGACAGGGGTCACAGATACGCAGTATTTT.